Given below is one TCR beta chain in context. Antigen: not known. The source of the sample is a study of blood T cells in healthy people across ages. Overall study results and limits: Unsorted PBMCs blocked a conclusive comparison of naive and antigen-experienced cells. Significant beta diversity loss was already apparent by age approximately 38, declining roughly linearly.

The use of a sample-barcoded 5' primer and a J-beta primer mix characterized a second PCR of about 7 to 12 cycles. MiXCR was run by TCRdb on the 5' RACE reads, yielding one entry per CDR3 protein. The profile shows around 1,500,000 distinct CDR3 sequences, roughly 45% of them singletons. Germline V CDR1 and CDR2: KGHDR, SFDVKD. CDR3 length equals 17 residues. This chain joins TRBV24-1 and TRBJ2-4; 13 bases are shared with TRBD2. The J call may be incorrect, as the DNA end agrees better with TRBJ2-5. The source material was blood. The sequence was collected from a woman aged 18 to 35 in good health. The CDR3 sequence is CATSDLRTSGSPETQYF. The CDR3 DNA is TGTGCCACCAGTGATTTGCGGACTAGCGGGAGTCCGGAGACCCAGTACTTC.